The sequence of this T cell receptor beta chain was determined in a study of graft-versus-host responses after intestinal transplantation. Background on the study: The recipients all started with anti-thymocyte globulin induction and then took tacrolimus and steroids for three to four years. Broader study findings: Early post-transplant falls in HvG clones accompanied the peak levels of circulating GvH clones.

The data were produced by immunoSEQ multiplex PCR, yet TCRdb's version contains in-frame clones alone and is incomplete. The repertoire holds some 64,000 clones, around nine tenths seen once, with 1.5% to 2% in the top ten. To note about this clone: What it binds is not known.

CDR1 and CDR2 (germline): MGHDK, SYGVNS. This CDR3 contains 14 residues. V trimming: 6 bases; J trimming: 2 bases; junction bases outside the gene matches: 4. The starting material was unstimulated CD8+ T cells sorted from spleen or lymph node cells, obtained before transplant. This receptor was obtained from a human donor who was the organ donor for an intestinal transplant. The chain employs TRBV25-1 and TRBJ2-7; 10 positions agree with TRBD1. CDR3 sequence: CASRPGQGPYEQYF. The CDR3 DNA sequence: TGTGCCAGCAGACCGGGACAGGGGCCCTACGAGCAGTACTTC.